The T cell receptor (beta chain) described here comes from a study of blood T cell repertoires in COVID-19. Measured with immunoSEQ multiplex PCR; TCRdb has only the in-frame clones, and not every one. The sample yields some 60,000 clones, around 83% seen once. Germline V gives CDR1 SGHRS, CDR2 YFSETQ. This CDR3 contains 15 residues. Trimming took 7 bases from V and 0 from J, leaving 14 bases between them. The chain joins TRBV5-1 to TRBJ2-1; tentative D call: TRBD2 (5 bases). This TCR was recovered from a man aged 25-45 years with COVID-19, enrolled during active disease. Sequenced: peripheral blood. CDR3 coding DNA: TGCGCCAGCGGCCTCCTCAGCGGCTCCTACAATGAGCAGTTCTTC. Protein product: CASGLLSGSYNEQFF.